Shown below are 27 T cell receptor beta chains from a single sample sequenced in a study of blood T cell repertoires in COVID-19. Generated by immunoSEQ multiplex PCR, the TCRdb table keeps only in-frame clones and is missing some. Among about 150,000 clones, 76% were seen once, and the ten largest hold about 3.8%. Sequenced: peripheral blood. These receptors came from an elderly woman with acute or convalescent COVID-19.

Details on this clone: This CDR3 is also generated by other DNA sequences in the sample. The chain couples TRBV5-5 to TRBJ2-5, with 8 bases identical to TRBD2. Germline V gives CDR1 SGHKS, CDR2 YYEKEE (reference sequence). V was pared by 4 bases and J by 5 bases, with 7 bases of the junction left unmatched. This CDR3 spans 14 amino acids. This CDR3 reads CASSPSGGHETQYF. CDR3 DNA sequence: TGTGCCAGCAGCCCCTCGGGGGGGCATGAGACCCAGTACTTC.

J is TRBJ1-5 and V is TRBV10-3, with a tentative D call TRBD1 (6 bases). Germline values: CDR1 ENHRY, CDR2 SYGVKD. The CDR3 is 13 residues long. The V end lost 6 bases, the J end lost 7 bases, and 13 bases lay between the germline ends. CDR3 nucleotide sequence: TGTGCCATCAGGACAGGTTGGGGCCAGCCCCAGCATTTT. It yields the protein CAIRTGWGQPQHF.

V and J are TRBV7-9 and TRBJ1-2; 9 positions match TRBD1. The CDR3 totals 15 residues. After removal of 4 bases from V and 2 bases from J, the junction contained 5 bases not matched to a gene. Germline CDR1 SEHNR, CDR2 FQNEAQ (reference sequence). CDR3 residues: CASSSTGTGNYGYTF. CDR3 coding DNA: TGTGCCAGCAGCTCGACCGGGACAGGGAACTATGGCTACACCTTC.

CDR3 in DNA: TGTGCCAGCAGCCCTCGGACAGGGCCGGGCACTGAAGCTTTCTTT. Translating it yields CASSPRTGPGTEAFF. This rearrangement joins TRBV7-6 to TRBJ1-1, with 8 bases that match TRBD1. The CDR3 sequence is 15 residues long. Germline CDR1 reads SGHVS; CDR2 reads FNYEAQ. V dropped 5 bases and J dropped 4; count of bases not matched to a gene: 9.

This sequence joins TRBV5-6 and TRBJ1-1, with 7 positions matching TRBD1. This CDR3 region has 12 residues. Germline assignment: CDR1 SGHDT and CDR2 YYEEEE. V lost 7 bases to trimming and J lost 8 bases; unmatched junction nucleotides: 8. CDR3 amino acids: CASEKGQEEAFF. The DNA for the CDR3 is TGTGCCAGCGAAAAAGGACAGGAAGAAGCTTTCTTT. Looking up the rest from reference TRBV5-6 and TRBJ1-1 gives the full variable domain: DAGVTQSPTHLIKTRGQQVTLRCSPKSGHDTVSWYQQALGQGPQFIFQYYEEEERQRGNFPDRFSGHQFPNYSSELNVNALLLGDSALYLCASEKGQEEAFFGQGTRLTVV.

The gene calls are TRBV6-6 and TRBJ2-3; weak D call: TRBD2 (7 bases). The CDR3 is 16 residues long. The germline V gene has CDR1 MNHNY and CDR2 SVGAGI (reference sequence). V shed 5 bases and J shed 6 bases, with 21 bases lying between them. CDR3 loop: CASSGLAATGRDTQYF. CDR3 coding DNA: TGTGCCAGCAGTGGTCTAGCGGCCACAGGGAGGGATACGCAGTATTTT.

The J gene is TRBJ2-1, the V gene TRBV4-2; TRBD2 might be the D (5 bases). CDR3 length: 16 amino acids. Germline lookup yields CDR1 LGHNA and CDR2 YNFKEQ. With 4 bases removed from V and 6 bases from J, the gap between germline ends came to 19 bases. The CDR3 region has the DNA TGTGCCAGCAGCCGTTTGGATGGGCTAGCTTCCAATGAGCAGTTCTTC. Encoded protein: CASSRLDGLASNEQFF.

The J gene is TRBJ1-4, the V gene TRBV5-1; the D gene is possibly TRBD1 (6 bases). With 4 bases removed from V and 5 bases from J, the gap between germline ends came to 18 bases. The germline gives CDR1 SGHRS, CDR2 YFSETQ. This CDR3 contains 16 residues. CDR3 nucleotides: TGCGCCAGCAGCCCAATACCCGGACAGCTGAATGAAAAACTGTTTTTT. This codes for CASSPIPGQLNEKLFF.

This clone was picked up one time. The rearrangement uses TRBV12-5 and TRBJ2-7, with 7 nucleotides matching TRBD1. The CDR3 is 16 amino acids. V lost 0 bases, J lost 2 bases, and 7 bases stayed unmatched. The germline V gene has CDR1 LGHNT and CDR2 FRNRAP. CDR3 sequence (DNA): TGTGCTAGTGGTTTGGTACTGGACAGGCGCACCTACGAGCAGTACTTC. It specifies CASGLVLDRRTYEQYF. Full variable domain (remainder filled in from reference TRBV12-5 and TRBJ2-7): DARVTQTPRHKVTEMGQEVTMRCQPILGHNTVFWYRQTMMQGLELLAYFRNRAPLDDSGMPKDRFSAEMPDATLATLKIQPSEPRDSAVYFCASGLVLDRRTYEQYFGPGTRLTVT.

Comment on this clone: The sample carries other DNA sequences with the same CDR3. In DNA form, the CDR3 reads TGTGCCAGCAGCCAAGAATCGGGGAGCAATCAGCCCCAGCATTTT. It codes for CASSQESGSNQPQHF. This chain uses TRBV3-1 (or the pseudogene TRBV3-2) with TRBJ1-5; D gene uncertain. The V gene's germline CDR1 is LGHDT and CDR2 YNNKEL (reference sequence). The CDR3 contains 15 residues. V lost 0 bases to trimming and J lost 1 base, with 7 bases between them.

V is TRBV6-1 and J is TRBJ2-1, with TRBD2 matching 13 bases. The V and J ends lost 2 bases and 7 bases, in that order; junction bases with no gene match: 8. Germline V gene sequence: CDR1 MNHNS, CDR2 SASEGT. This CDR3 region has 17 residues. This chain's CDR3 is CASSEWYGTSGKNEQFF. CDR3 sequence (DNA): TGTGCCAGCAGTGAATGGTATGGGACTAGCGGGAAGAATGAGCAGTTCTTC.

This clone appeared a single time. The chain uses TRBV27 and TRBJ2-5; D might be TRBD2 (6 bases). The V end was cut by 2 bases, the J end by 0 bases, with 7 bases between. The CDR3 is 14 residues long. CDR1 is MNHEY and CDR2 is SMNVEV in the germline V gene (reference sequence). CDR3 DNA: TGTGCCAGCAGTTTAGGGGGGTACCAAGAGACCCAGTACTTC. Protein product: CASSLGGYQETQYF.

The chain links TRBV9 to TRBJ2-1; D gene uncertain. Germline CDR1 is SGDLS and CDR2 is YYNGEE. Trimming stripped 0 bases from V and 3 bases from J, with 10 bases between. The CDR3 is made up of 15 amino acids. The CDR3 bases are TGTGCCAGCAGCGTAGGTGGTCAACTCTACAATGAGCAGTTCTTC. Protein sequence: CASSVGGQLYNEQFF.

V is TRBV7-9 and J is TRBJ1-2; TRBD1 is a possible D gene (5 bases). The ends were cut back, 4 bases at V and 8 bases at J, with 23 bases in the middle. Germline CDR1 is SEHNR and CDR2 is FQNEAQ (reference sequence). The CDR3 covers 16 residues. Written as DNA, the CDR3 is TGTGCCAGCAGCTCAAAACTCCCGGGACTATCAGGAGGCTACACCTTC. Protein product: CASSSKLPGLSGGYTF.

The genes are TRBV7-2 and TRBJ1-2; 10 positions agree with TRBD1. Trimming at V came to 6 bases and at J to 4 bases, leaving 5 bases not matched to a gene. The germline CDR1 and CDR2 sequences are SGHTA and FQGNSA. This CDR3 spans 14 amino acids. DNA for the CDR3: TGTGCCAGCAGTAGACAGGGGGCGGGCTATGGCTACACCTTC. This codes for CASSRQGAGYGYTF.

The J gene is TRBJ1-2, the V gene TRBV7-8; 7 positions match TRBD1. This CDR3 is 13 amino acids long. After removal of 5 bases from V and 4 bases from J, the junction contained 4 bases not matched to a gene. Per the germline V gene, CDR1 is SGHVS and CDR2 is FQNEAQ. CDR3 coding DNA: TGTGCCAGCAGCCAAACAGGGGCCTATGGCTACACCTTC. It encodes CASSQTGAYGYTF.

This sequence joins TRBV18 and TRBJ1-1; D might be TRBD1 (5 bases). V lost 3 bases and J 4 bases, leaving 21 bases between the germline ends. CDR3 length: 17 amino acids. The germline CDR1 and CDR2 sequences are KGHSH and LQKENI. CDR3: CASSPLQDWASTTEAFF. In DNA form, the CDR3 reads TGTGCCAGCTCACCGTTACAGGATTGGGCCAGTACCACTGAAGCTTTCTTT.

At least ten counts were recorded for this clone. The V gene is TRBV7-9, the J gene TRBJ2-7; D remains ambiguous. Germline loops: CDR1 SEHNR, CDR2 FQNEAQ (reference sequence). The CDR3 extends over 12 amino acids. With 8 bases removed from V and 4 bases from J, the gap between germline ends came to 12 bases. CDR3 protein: CASGQYDYEQYF. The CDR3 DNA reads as TGTGCCAGCGGGCAGTACGATTACGAGCAGTACTTC.

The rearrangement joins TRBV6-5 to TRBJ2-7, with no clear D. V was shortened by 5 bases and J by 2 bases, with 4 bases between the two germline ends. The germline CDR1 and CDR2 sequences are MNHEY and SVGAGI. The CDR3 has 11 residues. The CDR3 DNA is TGTGCCAGCAGTCCGGCCTACGAGCAGTACTTC. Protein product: CASSPAYEQYF.

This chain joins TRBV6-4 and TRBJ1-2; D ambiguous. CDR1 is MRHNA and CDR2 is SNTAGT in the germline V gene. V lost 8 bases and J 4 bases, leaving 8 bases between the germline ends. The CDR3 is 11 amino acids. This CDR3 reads CASGDGYGYTF. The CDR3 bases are TGTGCCAGCGGAGACGGCTATGGCTACACCTTC.

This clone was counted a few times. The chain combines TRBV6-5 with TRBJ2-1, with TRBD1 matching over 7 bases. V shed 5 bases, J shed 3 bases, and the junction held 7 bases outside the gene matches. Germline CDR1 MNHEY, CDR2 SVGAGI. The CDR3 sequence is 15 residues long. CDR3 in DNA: TGTGCCAGCAGTCCCGACCGGGACAGCTACAATGAGCAGTTCTTC. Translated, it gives CASSPDRDSYNEQFF.

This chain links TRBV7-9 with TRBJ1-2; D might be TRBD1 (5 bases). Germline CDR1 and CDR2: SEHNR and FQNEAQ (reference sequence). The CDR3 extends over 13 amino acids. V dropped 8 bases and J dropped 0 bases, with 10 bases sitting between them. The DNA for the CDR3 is TGTGCCAGCCGGGGGGGAGCTAACTATGGCTACACCTTC. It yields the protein CASRGGANYGYTF.

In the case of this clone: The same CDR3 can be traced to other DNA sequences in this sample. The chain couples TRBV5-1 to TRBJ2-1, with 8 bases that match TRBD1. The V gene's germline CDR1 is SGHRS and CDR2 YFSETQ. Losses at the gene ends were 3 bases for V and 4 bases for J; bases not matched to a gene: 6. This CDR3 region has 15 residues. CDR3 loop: CASSWDGQGYNEQFF. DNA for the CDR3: TGCGCCAGCAGCTGGGATGGACAGGGTTACAATGAGCAGTTCTTC.

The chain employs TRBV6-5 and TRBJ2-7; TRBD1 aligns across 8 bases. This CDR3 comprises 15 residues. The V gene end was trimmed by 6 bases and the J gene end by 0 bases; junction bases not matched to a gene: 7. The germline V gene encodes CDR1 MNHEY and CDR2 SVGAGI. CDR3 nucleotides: TGTGCCAGCAGACGACAGGGGACAAGCTCCTACGAGCAGTACTTC. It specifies CASRRQGTSSYEQYF.

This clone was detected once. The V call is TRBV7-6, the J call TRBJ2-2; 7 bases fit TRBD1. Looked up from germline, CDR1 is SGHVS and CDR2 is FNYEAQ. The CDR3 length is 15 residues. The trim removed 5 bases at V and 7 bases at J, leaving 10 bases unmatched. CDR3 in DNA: TGTGCCAGCAGCAAGGACAGGTTGGGGCGCGGGGAGCTGTTTTTT. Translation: CASSKDRLGRGELFF.

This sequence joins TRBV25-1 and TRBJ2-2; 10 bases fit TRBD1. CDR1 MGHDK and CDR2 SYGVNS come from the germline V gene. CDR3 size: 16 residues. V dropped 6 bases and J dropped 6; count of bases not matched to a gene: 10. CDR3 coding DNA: TGTGCCAGCAGCCCTCTCGACAGGGGGCAATCCGGGGAGCTGTTTTTT. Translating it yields CASSPLDRGQSGELFF.

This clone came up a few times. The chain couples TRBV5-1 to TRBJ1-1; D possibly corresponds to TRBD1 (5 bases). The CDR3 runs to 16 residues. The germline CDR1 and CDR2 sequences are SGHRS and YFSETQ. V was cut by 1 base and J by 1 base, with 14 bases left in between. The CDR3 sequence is CASSLFSLGGNTEAFF. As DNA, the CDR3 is TGCGCCAGCAGCTTGTTCTCTCTCGGGGGGAACACTGAAGCTTTCTTT.